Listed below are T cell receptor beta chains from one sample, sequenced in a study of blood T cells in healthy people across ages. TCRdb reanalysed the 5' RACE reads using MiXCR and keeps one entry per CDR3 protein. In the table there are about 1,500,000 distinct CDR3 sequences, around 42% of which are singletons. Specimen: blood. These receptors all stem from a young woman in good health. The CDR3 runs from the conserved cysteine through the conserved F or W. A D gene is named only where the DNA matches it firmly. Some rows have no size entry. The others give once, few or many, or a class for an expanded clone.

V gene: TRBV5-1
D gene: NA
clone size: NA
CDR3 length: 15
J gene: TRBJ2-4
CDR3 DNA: TGCGCCAGCAGCCCTACGGGGGGCCGGGAAAACATTCAGTACTTC
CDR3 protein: CASSPTGGRENIQYF

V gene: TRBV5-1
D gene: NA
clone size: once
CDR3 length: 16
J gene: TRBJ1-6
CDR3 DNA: TGCGCCAGCAGCTTGGCCGGGACACCCCCTAATTCACCCCTCCACTTT
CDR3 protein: CASSLAGTPPNSPLHF

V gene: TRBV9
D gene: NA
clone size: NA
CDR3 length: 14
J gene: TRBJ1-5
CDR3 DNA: TGTGCCAGCAGCGTAGATTCAGGGAGTCAGCCCCAGCATTTT
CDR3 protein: CASSVDSGSQPQHF

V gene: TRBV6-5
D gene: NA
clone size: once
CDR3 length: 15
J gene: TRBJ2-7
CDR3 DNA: TGTGCCAGCCGTCCCGGGAGTGCCGGCTCCTACGAGCAGTACTTC
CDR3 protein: CASRPGSAGSYEQYF

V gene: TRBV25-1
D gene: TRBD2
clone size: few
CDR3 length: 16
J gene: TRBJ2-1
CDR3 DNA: TGTGCCAGCAGTGATTCTAGCGGGGGGGCTAACAATGAGCAGTTCTTC
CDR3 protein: CASSDSSGGANNEQFF

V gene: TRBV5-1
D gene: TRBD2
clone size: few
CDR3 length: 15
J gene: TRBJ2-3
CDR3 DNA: TGCGCCAGCAGCTCGGCGGGAGCCCCCACAGATACGCAGTATTTT
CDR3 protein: CASSSAGAPTDTQYF

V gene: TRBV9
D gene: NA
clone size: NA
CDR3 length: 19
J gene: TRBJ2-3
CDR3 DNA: TGTGCCAGCAGCGTAGGTGGGGGGAACAGGGGCTGGAGCACAGATACGCAGTATTTT
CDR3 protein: CASSVGGGNRGWSTDTQYF

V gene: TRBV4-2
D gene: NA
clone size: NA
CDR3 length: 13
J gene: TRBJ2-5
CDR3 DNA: TGTGCCAGCAGCCAAAGTCCCCAAGAGACCCAGTACTTC
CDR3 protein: CASSQSPQETQYF

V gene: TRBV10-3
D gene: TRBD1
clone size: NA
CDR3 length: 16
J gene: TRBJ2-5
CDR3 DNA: TGTGCCACCTCACTGCAAACTCAGGGGGCGAAAGAGACCCAGTACTTC
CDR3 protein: CATSLQTQGAKETQYF

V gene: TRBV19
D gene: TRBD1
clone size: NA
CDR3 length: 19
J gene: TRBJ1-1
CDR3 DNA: TGTGCCAGTAGTATAGCTTATAGACAGGGGGCGCAGGGAGAAACTGAAGCTTTCTTT
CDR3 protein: CASSIAYRQGAQGETEAFF

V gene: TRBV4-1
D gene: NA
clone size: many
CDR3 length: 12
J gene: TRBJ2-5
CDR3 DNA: TGCGCCAGCTCGGACACCGAAGAGACCCAGTACTTC
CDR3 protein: CASSDTEETQYF